This T cell receptor beta chain was recovered during a study of regulatory T cells in long-lasting Graves disease. Time point defined: newly diagnosed GD, antithyroid drugs for less than 3 months. With RNA extracted from PBMCs as input, the TCR library was made. Diagnoses of Graves' disease were made by American Thyroid Association guidelines. CDR1 is MNHNS, CDR2 SASEGT, per germline. V dropped 7 bases and J dropped 0 bases, with 19 bases sitting between them. The CDR3 runs to 18 residues. This clonotype occurred a few times. Combining iRepertoire HTBI primers with Arm-PCR of CDR3 regions, the authors built TCR beta libraries. TCRdb re-called the multiplex PCR reads through MiXCR, storing one row per CDR3 protein. The data hold 410,000 or so distinct CDR3 sequences, with about 16% observed a single time. These records were also assigned to another study, of T cells in Graves' hyperthyroidism and ophthalmopathy.

Specimen: peripheral blood mononuclear cells (PBMCs), collected at new diagnosis, from a patient treated with antithyroid drugs. This chain joins TRBV6-1 and TRBJ1-6; D unresolved. The sequence was collected from a woman in her thirties with Graves disease. CDR3 amino acids: CASTNRQPQSSYNSPLHF. DNA of the CDR3: TGTGCCAGCACCAACCGGCAGCCCCAGAGCTCCTATAATTCACCCCTCCACTTT.